Included here is one TCR beta chain sequence, with context. The target antigen is unknown. Data came from immunoSEQ multiplex PCR; TCRdb stores just in-frame clones and leaves some out. The table has about 86,000 clones, around 90% seen once; the top ten hold 0.28%. The data are from a study of graft-versus-host responses after intestinal transplantation. On the study more broadly: All of the recipients had induction that used anti-thymocyte globulin, then tacrolimus and steroids for two to three years.

V lost 4 bases to trimming and J lost 0 bases; unmatched junction nucleotides: 4. Germline lookup yields CDR1 SGHTA and CDR2 FQGNSA. CDR3 length: 15 amino acids. The chain carries TRBV7-2 and TRBJ2-5; the match to TRBD2 covers 8 bases. Sequencing used unstimulated CD4+ T cells sorted from spleen or lymph node cells, obtained before transplant. This clonotype was sampled from a human donor who was the organ donor for an intestinal transplant. The CDR3 DNA follows: TGTGCCAGCAGCTCATCACTAGCGGACCAAGAGACCCAGTACTTC. Amino acid sequence: CASSSSLADQETQYF.